This T cell receptor beta chain comes out of a study of cytomegalovirus exposure and HLA in healthy donors. Background on the study: The 120 or so validation repertoires, a later analysis reported, used the same platform as the roughly 610 first-cohort repertoires. General study results and limits: A subsequent analysis found that TCR clusters from the first cohort also tended to co-occur in the approximately 130 validation repertoires, with about 93% of cluster scores above 0.

This CDR3 has 14 residues. V was cut by 4 bases and J by 1 base, with 11 bases left in between. From germline, CDR1 is SGHNT and CDR2 YYREEE (reference sequence). The table came from immunoSEQ multiplex PCR; TCRdb's copy has only in-frame clones and leaves some out. The data contain some 240,000 clones, about 90% of them seen just once; the ten biggest clones take up roughly 1.2%. In regard to this clone: Its antigen is undetermined.

The chain has TRBV5-4 and TRBJ1-1; possibly TRBD1 for D (5 bases). The sequencing sample was made of PBMCs. This TCR derives from a woman under 40 in good health and CMV-seropositive. CDR3 nucleotide sequence: TGTGCCAGCAGCATTATCGGGGGGAACACTGAAGCTTTCTTT. It yields the protein CASSIIGGNTEAFF.